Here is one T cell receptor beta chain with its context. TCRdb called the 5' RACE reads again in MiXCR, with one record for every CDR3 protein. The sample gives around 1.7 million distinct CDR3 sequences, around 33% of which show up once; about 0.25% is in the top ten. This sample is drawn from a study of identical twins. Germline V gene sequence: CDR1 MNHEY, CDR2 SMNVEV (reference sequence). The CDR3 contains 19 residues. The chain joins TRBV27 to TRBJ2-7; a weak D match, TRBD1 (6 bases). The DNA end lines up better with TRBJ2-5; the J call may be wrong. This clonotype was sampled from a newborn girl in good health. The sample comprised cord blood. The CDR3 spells CASSLSFGTGDTIWETQYF. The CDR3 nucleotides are TGTGCCAGCAGTTTATCCTTTGGGACCGGGGACACGATTTGGGAGACCCAGTACTTC.